The 20 T cell receptor beta chains given below trace back to one sample, sequenced in a study of OX40 agonist ivuxolimab in advanced cancers. The repertoire was sequenced with immunoSEQ multiplex PCR; TCRdb's copy has only in-frame clones and lacks some. The top ten hold about 8% of the sample, which has fewer than 50,000 clones, 82% seen once. The sequencing used CD4+ or CD8+ T cells sorted from blood, collected in a trial of the OX40 agonist ivuxolimab. The receptors shown here come from an adult with an advanced solid tumor such as melanoma, head and neck, liver or kidney cancer.

As DNA, the CDR3 is TGCGCCAGCAGCTTGGATGGACAGGGGACAGATACGCAGTATTTT. Encoded protein: CASSLDGQGTDTQYF. The chain has TRBV5-1 and TRBJ2-3; TRBD1 aligns across 9 bases. The ends lost 0 bases at V and 3 bases at J; junction bases unmatched: 2. The germline CDR1 and CDR2 sequences are SGHRS and YFSETQ. The CDR3 sequence is 15 residues long.

The chain uses TRBV5-4 and TRBJ1-1, with D maybe TRBD1 (6 bases). Trimming cost V 4 bases and J 0 bases, with 22 bases left between them. Germline V gene sequence: CDR1 SGHNT, CDR2 YYREEE (reference sequence). The CDR3 length is 18 residues. CDR3 region: CASSPRGRTERVNTEAFF. In DNA form, the CDR3 reads TGTGCCAGCAGCCCAAGGGGCCGGACAGAGAGAGTGAACACTGAAGCTTTCTTT.

This clone occurred a few times. The chain employs TRBV5-1 and TRBJ2-5; D gene unclear. The germline V gene encodes CDR1 SGHRS and CDR2 YFSETQ. The CDR3 extends over 14 amino acids. V was pared by 0 bases and J by 5 bases, with 11 bases between. The CDR3 loop is CASSLGRKGETQYF. Written as DNA, the CDR3 is TGCGCCAGCAGCTTGGGTCGGAAAGGGGAGACCCAGTACTTC. The full variable domain, rest sourced from reference TRBV5-1 and TRBJ2-5, is KAGVTQTPRYLIKTRGQQVTLSCSPISGHRSVSWYQQTPGQGLQFLFEYFSETQRNKGNFPGRFSGRQFSNSRSEMNVSTLELGDSALYLCASSLGRKGETQYFGPGTRLLVL.

The chain joins TRBV19 to TRBJ2-2; the match to TRBD2 covers 12 bases. Germline V gene sequence: CDR1 LNHDA, CDR2 SQIVND (reference sequence). V shed 6 bases and J 4 bases; nucleotides not matched to a gene: 3. The CDR3 extends over 15 amino acids. The CDR3 spells CASSPGLAGTGELFF. DNA of the CDR3: TGTGCCAGTAGCCCGGGACTAGCGGGCACCGGGGAGCTGTTTTTT. Based on the CDR3 plus reference TRBV19 and TRBJ2-2, the full variable domain is DGGITQSPKYLFRKEGQNVTLSCEQNLNHDAMYWYRQDPGQGLRLIYYSQIVNDFQKGDIAEGYSVSREKKESFPLTVTSAQKNPTAFYLCASSPGLAGTGELFFGEGSRLTVL.

This rearrangement joins TRBV5-4 to TRBJ2-1; TRBD2 matches at 13 bases. V dropped 7 bases and J dropped 7; count of bases not matched to a gene: 11. Germline assignment: CDR1 SGHNT and CDR2 YYREEE (reference sequence). CDR3 length: 16 residues. The CDR3 coding sequence is TGTGCCAGCCGATCTGGAACTAGCGGGAGGGGGAATGAGCAGTTCTTC. Translated, it gives CASRSGTSGRGNEQFF.

The chain uses TRBV7-9 and TRBJ2-6; no definite D call. Between the trimmed V and J ends, which lost 5 bases and 2 bases, there was a span of 7 bases. Germline V lookup: CDR1 SEHNR, CDR2 FQNEAQ (reference sequence). This CDR3 has 14 residues. Here the CDR3 reads CASSLPPGANVLTF. As DNA, the CDR3 is TGTGCCAGCAGCCTTCCTCCTGGGGCCAACGTCCTGACTTTC. The full variable domain, its missing parts supplied by reference TRBV7-9 and TRBJ2-6, is DTGVSQNPRHKITKRGQNVTFRCDPISEHNRLYWYRQTLGQGPEFLTYFQNEAQLEKSRLLSDRFSAERPKGSFSTLEIQRTEQGDSAMYLCASSLPPGANVLTFGAGSRLTVL.

V gene TRBV6-5 combines with J gene TRBJ2-7; TRBD1 agrees at 12 bases. V gave up 10 bases and J gave up 5 bases; unmatched junction bases: 9. CDR1 and CDR2 (germline): MNHEY, SVGAGI. CDR3 length equals 14 residues. The CDR3 DNA is TGTGCCACCGTCACAGGGACAGGGGGCAACGAGCAGTACTTC. Translated: CATVTGTGGNEQYF.

This clone was observed a few times. An end of the junction differs from the germline gene, which may be a read error. V is TRBV9 and J is TRBJ2-6; the D gene is possibly TRBD2 (6 bases). The germline CDR1 and CDR2 sequences are SGDLS and YYNGEE. The CDR3 sequence is 15 residues long. The chain's CDR3 is CASRVADSGANVLTF. Written as DNA, the CDR3 is TGTGCCAGCAGGGTAGCGGACTCTGGGGCCAACGTCCTGACTTTC.

The chain uses TRBV7-9 and TRBJ2-3; D possibly matches TRBD1 or TRBD2 (5 bases each). Looked up from germline, CDR1 is SEHNR and CDR2 is FQNEAQ (reference sequence). V lost 5 bases, J lost 2 bases, and 11 bases lay in between. CDR3 size: 14 residues. CDR3 residues: CASSRIGTTDTQYF. CDR3 nucleotides: TGTGCCAGCAGCCGTATAGGGACCACAGATACGCAGTATTTT.

The chain has TRBV2 and TRBJ1-1, with D unresolved. This CDR3 spans 12 amino acids. Germline loops: CDR1 SNHLY, CDR2 FYNNEI. With 10 bases removed from V and 6 bases from J, the gap between germline ends came to 15 bases. The CDR3 loop reads CANTREVPEAFF. In DNA, the CDR3 is TGTGCCAACACTAGGGAGGTACCTGAAGCTTTCTTT.

The V gene is TRBV29-1, the J gene TRBJ2-1; 7 bases are a match to TRBD2. Germline CDR1 reads SQVTM; CDR2 reads ANQGSEA. Trimming took 4 bases from V and 6 from J; bases not matched to a gene: 9. This CDR3 contains 14 residues. The CDR3 DNA sequence: TGCAGCGTTGGGTGGCTAGCGGACTTCAATGAGCAGTTCTTC. It translates to CSVGWLADFNEQFF.

V gene TRBV5-5 combines with J gene TRBJ2-7; 9 bases are a match to TRBD2. From germline, CDR1 is SGHKS and CDR2 YYEKEE (reference sequence). V dropped 3 bases and J dropped 7; count of bases not matched to a gene: 8. CDR3 length: 14 residues. The DNA of the CDR3 is TGTGCCAGCAGCTCGATCGGGACTAGCCGTGAGCAGTACTTC. This translates into CASSSIGTSREQYF.

The CDR3 DNA reads as TGTGCCAGCAGTGAACACGGCAGAACGGCTGGAAACACCATATATTTT. Encoded protein: CASSEHGRTAGNTIYF. This sequence joins TRBV6-1 and TRBJ1-3; no clear D. Looked up from germline, CDR1 is MNHNS and CDR2 is SASEGT. CDR3 length: 16 residues. V was trimmed by 2 bases and J by 2 bases, leaving 13 bases between them.

This clone was found a few times. The chain joins TRBV7-2 to TRBJ1-3; no definite D call. CDR1 and CDR2 (germline): SGHTA, FQGNSA. This CDR3 is 15 amino acids long. Trimming shortened V by 4 bases and J by 0 bases, and 10 bases separated the two germline ends. In nucleotides, the CDR3 is TGTGCCAGCAGCTCCAACTGGGGCTCTGGAAACACCATATATTTT. Translating gives CASSSNWGSGNTIYF.

The rearrangement joins TRBV4-2 to TRBJ2-3; D assignment may be TRBD1 or TRBD2 (5 bases each). CDR1 and CDR2 from the germline V gene are LGHNA and YNFKEQ. This CDR3 comprises 15 residues. The germline V and J ends were trimmed by 3 bases and 2 bases, with 12 bases remaining between them. The DNA of the CDR3 is TGTGCCAGCAGCCATCCCGGGACCGCCACAGATACGCAGTATTTT. This sequence encodes CASSHPGTATDTQYF.

This chain links TRBV5-8 with TRBJ2-1; D possibly matches TRBD1 or TRBD2 (5 bases each). Germline values: CDR1 SGHTS, CDR2 YDEGEE. The CDR3 runs to 16 residues. The V gene lost 0 bases and the J gene lost 8 bases, with 18 bases spanning the gap. DNA of the CDR3: TGTGCCAGCAGCTTGGGCCGGGACCCGAGGTTCTATGAGCAGTTCTTC. This encodes CASSLGRDPRFYEQFF.

This chain joins TRBV5-6 and TRBJ1-2; no clear D. This CDR3 is 12 amino acids long. CDR1 and CDR2 (germline): SGHDT, YYEEEE. V lost 3 bases, J lost 1 base, and 4 bases lay in between. The CDR3 reads CASSSVNYGYTF. Written as DNA, the CDR3 is TGTGCCAGCAGCTCAGTTAACTATGGCTACACCTTC.

V usage is TRBV7-9 and J usage is TRBJ1-6; perhaps TRBD1 as D (5 bases). This CDR3 is built from 15 residues. The V gene's germline CDR1 is SEHNR and CDR2 FQNEAQ (reference sequence). Trimming took 6 bases from V and 10 from J, leaving 19 bases between them. CDR3 nucleotide sequence: TGTGCCAGCAGTCCTATGTCGGGGGTGGGGTCACCCCTCCACTTT. Protein product: CASSPMSGVGSPLHF.

CDR3 amino acids: CVLAPVPFGQRHTEAFF. Written as DNA, the CDR3 is TGTGTTTTAGCACCGGTGCCATTTGGACAGCGTCACACTGAAGCTTTCTTT. The chain employs TRBV6-4 and TRBJ1-1; tentative D call: TRBD1 (6 bases). CDR3 length: 17 residues. Per germline, CDR1 MRHNA and CDR2 SNTAGT.

The rearrangement uses TRBV7-9 and TRBJ2-7, with TRBD2 matching over 8 bases. V dropped 5 bases and J dropped 3; count of bases not matched to a gene: 6. CDR3 length: 14 amino acids. Per the germline V gene, CDR1 is SEHNR and CDR2 is FQNEAQ (reference sequence). In DNA, the CDR3 is TGTGCCAGCAGCCCAGGGCTAGCGGGCTACGAGCAGTACTTC. This encodes CASSPGLAGYEQYF.